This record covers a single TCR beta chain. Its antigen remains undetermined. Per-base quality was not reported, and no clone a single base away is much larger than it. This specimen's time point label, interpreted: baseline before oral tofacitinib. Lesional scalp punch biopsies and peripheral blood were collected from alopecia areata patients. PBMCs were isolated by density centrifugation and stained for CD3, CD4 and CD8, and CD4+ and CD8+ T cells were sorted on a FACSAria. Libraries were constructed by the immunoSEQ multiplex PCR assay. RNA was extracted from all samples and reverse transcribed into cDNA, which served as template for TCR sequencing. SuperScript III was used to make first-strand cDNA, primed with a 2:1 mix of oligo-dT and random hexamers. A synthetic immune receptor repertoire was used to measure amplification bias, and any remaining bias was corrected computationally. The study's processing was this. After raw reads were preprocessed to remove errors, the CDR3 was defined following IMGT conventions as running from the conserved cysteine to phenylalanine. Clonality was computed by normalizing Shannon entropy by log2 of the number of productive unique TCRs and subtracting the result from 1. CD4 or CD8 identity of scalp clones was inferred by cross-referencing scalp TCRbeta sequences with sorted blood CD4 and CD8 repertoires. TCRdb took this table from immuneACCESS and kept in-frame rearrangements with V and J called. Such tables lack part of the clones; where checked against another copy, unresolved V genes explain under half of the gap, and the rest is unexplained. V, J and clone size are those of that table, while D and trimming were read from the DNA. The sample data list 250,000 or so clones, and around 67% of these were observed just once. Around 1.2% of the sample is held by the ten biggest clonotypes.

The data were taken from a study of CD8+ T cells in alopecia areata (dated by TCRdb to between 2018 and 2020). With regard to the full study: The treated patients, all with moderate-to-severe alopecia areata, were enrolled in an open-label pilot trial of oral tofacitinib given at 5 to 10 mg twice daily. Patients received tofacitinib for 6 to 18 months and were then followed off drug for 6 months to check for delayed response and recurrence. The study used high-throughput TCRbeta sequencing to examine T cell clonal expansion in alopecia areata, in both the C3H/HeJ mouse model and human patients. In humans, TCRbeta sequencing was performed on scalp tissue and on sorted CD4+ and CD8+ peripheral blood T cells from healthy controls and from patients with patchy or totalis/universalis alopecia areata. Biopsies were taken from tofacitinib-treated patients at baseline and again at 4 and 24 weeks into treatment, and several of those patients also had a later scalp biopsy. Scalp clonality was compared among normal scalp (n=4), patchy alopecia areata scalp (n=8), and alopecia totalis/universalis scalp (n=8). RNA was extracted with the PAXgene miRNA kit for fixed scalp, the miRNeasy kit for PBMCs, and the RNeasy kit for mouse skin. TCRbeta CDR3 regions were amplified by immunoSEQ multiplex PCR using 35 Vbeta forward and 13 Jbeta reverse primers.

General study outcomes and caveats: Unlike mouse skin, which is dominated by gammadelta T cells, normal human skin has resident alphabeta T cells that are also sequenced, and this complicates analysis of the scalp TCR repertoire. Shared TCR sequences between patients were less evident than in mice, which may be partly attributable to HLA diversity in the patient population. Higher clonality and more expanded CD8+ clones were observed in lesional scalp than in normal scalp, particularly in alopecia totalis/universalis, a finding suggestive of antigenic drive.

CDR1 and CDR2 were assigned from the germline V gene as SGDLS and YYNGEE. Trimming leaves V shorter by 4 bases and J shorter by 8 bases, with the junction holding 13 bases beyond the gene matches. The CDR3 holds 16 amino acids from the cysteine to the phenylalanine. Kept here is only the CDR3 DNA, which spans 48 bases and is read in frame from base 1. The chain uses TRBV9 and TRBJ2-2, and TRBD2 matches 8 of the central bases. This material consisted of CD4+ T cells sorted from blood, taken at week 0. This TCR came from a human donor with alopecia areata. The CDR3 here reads CASSTPRGGMGGELFF. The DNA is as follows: TGTGCCAGCAGCACCCCTCGCGGGGGGATGGGGGGGGAGCTGTTTTTT.